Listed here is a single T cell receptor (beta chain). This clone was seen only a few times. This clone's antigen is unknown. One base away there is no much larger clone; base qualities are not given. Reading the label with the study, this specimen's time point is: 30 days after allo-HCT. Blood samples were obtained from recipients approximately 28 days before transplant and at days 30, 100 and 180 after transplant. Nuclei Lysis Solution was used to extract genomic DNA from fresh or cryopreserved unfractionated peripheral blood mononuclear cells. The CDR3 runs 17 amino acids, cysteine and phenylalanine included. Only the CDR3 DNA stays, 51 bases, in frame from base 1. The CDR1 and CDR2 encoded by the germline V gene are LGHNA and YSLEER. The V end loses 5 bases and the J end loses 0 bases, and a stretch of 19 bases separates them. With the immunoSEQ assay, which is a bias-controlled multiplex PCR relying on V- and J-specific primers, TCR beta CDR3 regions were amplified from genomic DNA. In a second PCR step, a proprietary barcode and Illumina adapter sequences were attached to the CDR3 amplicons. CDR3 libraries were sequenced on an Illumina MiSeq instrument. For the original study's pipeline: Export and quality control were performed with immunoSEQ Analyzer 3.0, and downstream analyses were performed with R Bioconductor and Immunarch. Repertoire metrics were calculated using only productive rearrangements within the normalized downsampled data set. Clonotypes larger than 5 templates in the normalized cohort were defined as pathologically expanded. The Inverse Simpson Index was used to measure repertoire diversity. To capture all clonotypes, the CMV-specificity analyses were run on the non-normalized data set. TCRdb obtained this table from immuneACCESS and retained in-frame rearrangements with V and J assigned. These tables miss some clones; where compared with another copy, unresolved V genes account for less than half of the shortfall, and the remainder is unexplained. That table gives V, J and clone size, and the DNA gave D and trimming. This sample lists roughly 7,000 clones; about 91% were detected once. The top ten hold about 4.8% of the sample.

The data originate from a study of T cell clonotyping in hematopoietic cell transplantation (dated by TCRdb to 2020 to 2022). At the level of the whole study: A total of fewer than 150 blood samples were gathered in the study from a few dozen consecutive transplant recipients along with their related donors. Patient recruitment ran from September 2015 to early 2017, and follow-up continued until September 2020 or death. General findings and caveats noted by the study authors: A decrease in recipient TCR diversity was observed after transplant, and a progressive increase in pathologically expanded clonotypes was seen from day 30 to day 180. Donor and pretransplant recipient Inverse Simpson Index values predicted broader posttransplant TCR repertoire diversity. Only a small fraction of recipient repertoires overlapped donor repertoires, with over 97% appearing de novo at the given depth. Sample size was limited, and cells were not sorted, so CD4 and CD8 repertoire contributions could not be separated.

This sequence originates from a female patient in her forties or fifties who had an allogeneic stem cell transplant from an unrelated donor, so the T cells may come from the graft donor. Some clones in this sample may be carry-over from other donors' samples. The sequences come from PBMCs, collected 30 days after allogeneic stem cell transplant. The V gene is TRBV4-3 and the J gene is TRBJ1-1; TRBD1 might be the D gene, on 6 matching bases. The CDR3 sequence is CASSFWGAGDMNTEAFF. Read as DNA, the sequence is TGCGCCAGCAGCTTCTGGGGGGCAGGGGACATGAACACTGAAGCTTTCTTT.